This T cell receptor (beta chain) was identified in a study of blood T cells in healthy people across ages. A sample-barcoded 5' primer and a J-beta primer mix were used in a second PCR of roughly 6 to 11 cycles. TCRdb passed the 5' RACE reads through MiXCR, listing each CDR3 protein once. Of nearly 800,000 distinct CDR3 sequences in the sample, just under 25% are singletons; the top ten hold approximately 4%. V shed 8 bases and J 7 bases; nucleotides not matched to a gene: 6. The germline V gene encodes CDR1 SNHLY and CDR2 FYNNEI. This CDR3 has 12 amino acids. These data also featured in a second study, about T cells of mothers and their children.

This receptor was obtained from a boy aged 5-17 years in good health. The specimen sequenced was blood. This chain joins TRBV2 and TRBJ1-2; TRBD1 aligns across 8 bases. This CDR3 reads CASGGTGPGYTF. The DNA for the CDR3 is TGTGCCAGCGGGGGGACAGGACCTGGCTACACCTTC.